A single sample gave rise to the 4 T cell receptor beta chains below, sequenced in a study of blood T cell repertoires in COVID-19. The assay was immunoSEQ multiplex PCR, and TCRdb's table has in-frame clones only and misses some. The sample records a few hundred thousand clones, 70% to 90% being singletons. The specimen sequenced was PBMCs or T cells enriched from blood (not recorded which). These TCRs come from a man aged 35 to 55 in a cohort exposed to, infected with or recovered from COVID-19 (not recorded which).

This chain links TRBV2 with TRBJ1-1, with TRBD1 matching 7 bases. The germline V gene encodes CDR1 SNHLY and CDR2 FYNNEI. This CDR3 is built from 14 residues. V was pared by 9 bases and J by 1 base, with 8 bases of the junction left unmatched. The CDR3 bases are TGTGCCAGTAACCGACAGGGAACGAACACTGAAGCTTTCTTT. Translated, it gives CASNRQGTNTEAFF.

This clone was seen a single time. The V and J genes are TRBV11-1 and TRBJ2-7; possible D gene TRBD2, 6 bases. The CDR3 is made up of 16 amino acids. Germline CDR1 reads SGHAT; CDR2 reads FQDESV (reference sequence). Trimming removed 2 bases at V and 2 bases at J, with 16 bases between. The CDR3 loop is CASSLSLGEDPYEQYF. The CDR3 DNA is TGTGCCAGCAGCTTAAGTTTGGGGGAGGACCCCTACGAGCAGTACTTC.

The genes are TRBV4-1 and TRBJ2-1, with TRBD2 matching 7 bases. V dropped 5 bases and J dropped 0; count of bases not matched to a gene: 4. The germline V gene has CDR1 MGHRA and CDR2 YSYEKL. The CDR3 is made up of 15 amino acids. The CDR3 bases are TGCGCCAGCAGCTCCCTAGCGGTCTCCTACAATGAGCAGTTCTTC. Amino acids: CASSSLAVSYNEQFF.

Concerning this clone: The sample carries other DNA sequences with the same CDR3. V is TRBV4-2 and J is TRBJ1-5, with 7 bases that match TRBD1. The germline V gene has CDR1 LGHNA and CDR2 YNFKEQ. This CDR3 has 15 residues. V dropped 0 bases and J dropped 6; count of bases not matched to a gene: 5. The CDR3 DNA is TGTGCCAGCAGCCAAGAGGGGCAGGGGGTTCAGCCCCAGCATTTT. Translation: CASSQEGQGVQPQHF.